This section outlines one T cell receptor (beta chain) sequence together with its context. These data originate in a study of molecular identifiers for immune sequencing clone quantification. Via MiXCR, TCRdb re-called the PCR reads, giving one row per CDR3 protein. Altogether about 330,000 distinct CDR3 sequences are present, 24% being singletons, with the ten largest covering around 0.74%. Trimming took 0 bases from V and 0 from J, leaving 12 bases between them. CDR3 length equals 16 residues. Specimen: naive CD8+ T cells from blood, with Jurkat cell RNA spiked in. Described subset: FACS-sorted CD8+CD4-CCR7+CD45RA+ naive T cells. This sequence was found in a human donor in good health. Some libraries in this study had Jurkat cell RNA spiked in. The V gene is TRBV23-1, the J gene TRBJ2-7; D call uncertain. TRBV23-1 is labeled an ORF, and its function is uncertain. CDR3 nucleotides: TGCGCCAGCAGTCAATCAGTTGGTTTCCACTCCTACGAGCAGTACTTC. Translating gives CASSQSVGFHSYEQYF.